Each of the 21 T cell receptor beta chains below was sequenced from the same sample in a study of human T cells and chemical hapten exposure. Time point denoted: patch test 1, 2 weeks after DPC sensitization. Noted treatment: therapeutic diphenylcyclopropenone sensitization with weekly scalp DPC. In TCRdb, the RACE reads were re-called with MiXCR into one record per CDR3 protein. The table records fewer than 150,000 distinct CDR3 sequences, roughly an eighth of them present only once. The sequencing here drew on whole blood, taken in connection with sensitization to the hapten diphenylcyclopropenone (DPC). The receptors originated from a man in his late teens or twenties with alopecia areata. Some clones in this sample may be carry-over from other donors' samples.

The sample holds many counts of this clonotype. The chain uses TRBV12-3 or TRBV12-4 and TRBJ2-2; 9 bases map to TRBD2. The CDR3 consists of 15 residues. V trimming: 1 base; J trimming: 4 bases; junction bases outside the gene matches: 1. Here the CDR3 reads CASSLELAGTGELFF. The CDR3 bases are TGTGCCAGCAGTTTAGAACTAGCGGGCACCGGGGAGCTGTTTTTT.

The rearrangement uses TRBV7-2 and TRBJ1-2; unclear D gene. The CDR3 length is 14 residues. Germline V lookup: CDR1 SGHTA, CDR2 FQGNSA. The V end was cut by 1 base, the J end by 3 bases, with 9 bases between. Here the CDR3 DNA reads TGTGCCAGCAGCTTAGACCCTCTCTACTATGGCTACACCTTC. This sequence encodes CASSLDPLYYGYTF.

V and J are TRBV20-1 and TRBJ2-7; TRBD1 aligns across 7 bases. V lost 1 base to trimming and J lost 3 bases; unmatched junction nucleotides: 6. The germline CDR1 and CDR2 sequences are DFQATT and SNEGSKA (reference sequence). The CDR3 covers 14 residues. The CDR3 spells CSARGQGSDYEQYV. For the CDR3, the DNA is TGCAGTGCTAGAGGACAGGGTTCAGACTACGAGCAGTACGTC.

The chain employs TRBV12-3 or TRBV12-4 and TRBJ2-7, with D perhaps matching TRBD1 or TRBD2 (6 bases each). The CDR3 sequence is 13 residues long. V lost 2 bases, J lost 6 bases, and 11 bases lay in between. For the CDR3, the DNA is TGTGCCAGCAGTTTAAAGGGGGGCGGCGAGCAGTACGTC. It translates to CASSLKGGGEQYV.

This clonotype has a handful of counts. The chain combines TRBV14 with TRBJ1-1; D is undetermined. V lost 1 base and J 7 bases, leaving 7 bases between the germline ends. The CDR3 is made up of 12 amino acids. Germline V lookup: CDR1 SGHDN, CDR2 FVKESK. CDR3 coding DNA: TGTGCCAGCAGCCAAGTTGAAAGTGAAGCTTTCTTT. This sequence encodes CASSQVESEAFF.

This chain uses TRBV12-3 or TRBV12-4 with TRBJ1-5, with D hard to call. The CDR3 has 13 residues. V lost 1 base and J 7 bases, leaving 8 bases between the germline ends. CDR3 DNA: TGTGCCAGCAGTTTAGGGGTTAGGCAGCCCCAGCATTTT. Its protein product is CASSLGVRQPQHF.

The chain employs TRBV18 and TRBJ1-1, with unresolved D. The CDR3 covers 15 residues. The germline gives CDR1 KGHSH, CDR2 LQKENI. Trimming left V 3 bases short and J 6 bases short, with 17 bases between. CDR3 region: CASSPPSGGRSEAFF. CDR3 nucleotide sequence: TGTGCCAGCTCACCCCCGTCGGGAGGTAGATCTGAAGCTTTCTTT. Combining the CDR3 with reference TRBV18 and TRBJ1-1 gives the whole variable domain NAGVMQNPRHLVRRRGQEARLRCSPMKGHSHVYWYRQLPEEGLKFMVYLQKENIIDESGMPKERFSAEFPKEGPSILRIQQVVRGDSAAYFCASSPPSGGRSEAFFGQGTRLTVV.

Only a few counts were recorded for this clonotype. The chain joins TRBV2 to TRBJ1-6; unclear D gene. The CDR3 consists of 11 residues. Germline V CDR1 and CDR2: SNHLY, FYNNEI. Trimming pared 3 bases from V and 11 bases from J, leaving 5 bases between. CDR3 sequence: CASSDPPPLHF. DNA of the CDR3: TGTGCCAGCAGTGACCCCCCACCCCTCCACTTT.

This clonotype was detected a few times. V usage is TRBV18 and J usage is TRBJ1-4, with D unclear. The V and J ends lost 3 bases and 6 bases respectively, with 8 bases between them. The CDR3 spans 13 residues. Germline loops: CDR1 KGHSH, CDR2 LQKENI. This CDR3 reads CASSPFRDEKLFF. The CDR3 bases are TGTGCCAGCTCACCTTTCCGAGATGAAAAACTGTTTTTT.

In its sample, this clonotype was seen a few times. The chain uses TRBV12-5 and TRBJ2-4; D remains unclear. CDR1 and CDR2 (germline): LGHNT, FRNRAP. Trimming removed 6 bases at V and 7 bases at J, with 10 bases between. The CDR3 loop spans 12 amino acids. The CDR3 reads CASGQDGNIQYF. CDR3 DNA sequence: TGTGCTAGTGGCCAAGACGGGAACATTCAGTACTTC.

The rearrangement links TRBV10-1 to TRBJ2-1; D possibly corresponds to TRBD2 (5 bases). Germline CDR1 reads WNHNN; CDR2 reads SYGVQD (reference sequence). This CDR3 is 15 amino acids long. Trimming took 0 bases from V and 4 from J, leaving 10 bases between them. CDR3 in amino acids: CASSESKSGYNEQFF. In DNA, the CDR3 is TGCGCCAGCAGTGAGTCGAAAAGCGGTTACAATGAGCAGTTCTTC.

This clonotype was seen many times. The rearrangement uses TRBV28 and TRBJ1-2, with D unclear. The V end was cut by 2 bases, the J end by 5 bases, with 21 bases between. This CDR3 has 17 residues. The germline V gene encodes CDR1 MDHEN and CDR2 SYDVKM. CDR3: CASSLSEGGRVRYGYTF. CDR3 bases: TGTGCCAGCAGTTTAAGTGAGGGTGGACGTGTACGGTATGGCTACACCTTC.

This chain links TRBV28 with TRBJ2-3; D may be TRBD2 (6 bases). Trimming removed 1 base from V and 2 bases from J, with 13 bases in between. The length of the CDR3 is 16 residues. From germline, CDR1 is MDHEN and CDR2 SYDVKM. CDR3 nucleotides: TGTGCCAGCAGTTTATCGGCGGGGTTGGTCACAGATACGCAGTATTTT. Translating gives CASSLSAGLVTDTQYF. Based on the CDR3 plus reference TRBV28 and TRBJ2-3, the full variable domain is DVKVTQSSRYLVKRTGEKVFLECVQDMDHENMFWYRQDPGLGLRLIYFSYDVKMKEKGDIPEGYSVSREKKERFSLILESASTNQTSMYLCASSLSAGLVTDTQYFGPGTRLTVL.

The rearrangement uses TRBV5-1 and TRBJ2-5; D is perhaps TRBD1 (5 bases). The CDR3 runs 13 residues. Looked up from germline, CDR1 is SGHRS and CDR2 is YFSETQ. V was trimmed by 0 bases and J by 5 bases, leaving 8 bases between them. CDR3: CASSLVGAETQYF. CDR3 DNA sequence: TGCGCCAGCAGCTTGGTTGGGGCTGAGACCCAGTACTTC.

The chain couples TRBV4-3 to TRBJ2-3, with 8 bases fitting TRBD2. CDR1 is LGHNA, CDR2 YSLEER, per germline. The CDR3 loop spans 15 amino acids. V dropped 1 base and J dropped 2; count of bases not matched to a gene: 2. CDR3 amino acids: CASSQGTSLTDTQYF. The CDR3 bases are TGCGCCAGCAGCCAAGGGACTAGCCTCACAGATACGCAGTATTTT.

CDR3 sequence: CASRVAGQGYGYTF. The CDR3, as DNA: TGTGCCAGCAGGGTTGCCGGACAGGGCTATGGCTACACCTTC. The chain uses TRBV28 and TRBJ1-2; 8 bases align to TRBD1. J was trimmed by 4 bases and V by 6 bases; bases with no gene match: 7. This CDR3 is built from 14 residues. Germline-derived CDR1 and CDR2 are MDHEN and SYDVKM.

This clonotype appeared a few times. J is TRBJ2-3 and V is TRBV2; D remains ambiguous. This CDR3 is built from 12 residues. The V end was cut by 6 bases, the J end by 6 bases, with 10 bases between. Looked up from germline, CDR1 is SNHLY and CDR2 is FYNNEI. The CDR3 nucleotides read TGTGCCAGCAGGGGTACGGGTGATACGCAGTATTTT. Its protein product is CASRGTGDTQYF.

This clonotype was seen only a few times. V gene TRBV6-1 combines with J gene TRBJ2-7; D is tentatively TRBD1 or TRBD2 (5 bases each). The germline gives CDR1 MNHNS, CDR2 SASEGT. Trimming took off 8 bases at V and 3 bases at J, with 5 bases between the two ends. This CDR3 is built from 10 residues. The CDR3 region is CASGGYEQYV. CDR3 nucleotides: TGTGCCAGCGGGGGCTACGAGCAGTACGTC.

The chain combines TRBV3-1 with TRBJ1-6, with 9 bases matching TRBD1. The germline V gene encodes CDR1 LGHDT and CDR2 YNNKEL (reference sequence). Germline trimming cut 4 bases from V and 7 bases from J; bases unmatched to any gene: 8. The CDR3 spans 16 residues. The CDR3 region has the DNA TGTGCCAGCAGCCGGGGACGGGGACAGGGAAATTCACCCCTCCACTTT. Its translation is CASSRGRGQGNSPLHF.

The rearrangement joins TRBV11-3 to TRBJ2-2; 9 bases agree with TRBD2. Germline-derived CDR1 and CDR2 are SGHNT and YENEEA. With 5 bases clipped from V and 7 bases from J, the junction kept 17 bases outside the gene matches. This CDR3 has 18 amino acids. The CDR3 region is CASSPQTPGLASGGELFF. The CDR3 DNA sequence: TGTGCCAGCAGCCCCCAAACTCCGGGACTAGCTTCAGGCGGGGAGCTGTTTTTT.

This clonotype was detected only a few times. This chain uses TRBV21-1 with TRBJ2-7; TRBD1, as called in the table, went unchecked against the DNA. TRBV21-1 is described as a pseudogene. CDR3 size: 22 residues. The CDR3 region has the DNA TGTGCCAGCAGCAAAGCGCTAATCCCAATCCTTTGTACAGGGGGCTTATGGTACGAGCAGTACGTC. It yields the protein CASSKALIPILCTGGLWYEQYV.